The 19 T cell receptor beta chains below all came from one sample that was sequenced in a study of T-cell reconstitution after alpha-beta-depleted transplantation in children. Construction of the TCRbeta library involved unique molecular identifiers. One entry per CDR3 protein results from TCRdb running MiXCR on the PCR reads. The sample has over 200,000 distinct CDR3 sequences, about 11% seen once. The specimen comprised PBMCs, sampled before TCRalphabeta/CD19-depleted stem cell transplant. The receptors here all came from a child under two years old with acute myeloid leukemia, due to receive a stem cell transplant.

In DNA form, the CDR3 reads TGTGCCAGCAGCATAAGGGGGTCTGGCACAGATACGCAGTATTTT. This sequence encodes CASSIRGSGTDTQYF. The chain recombines TRBV12-3 or TRBV12-4 with TRBJ2-3; D may be TRBD1 (6 bases). The CDR3 length is 15 residues. Between the trimmed V and J ends, which lost 6 bases and 1 base, there was a span of 14 bases.

This clonotype came up many times. V usage is TRBV15 and J usage is TRBJ1-5; the D is unclear. V lost 3 bases, J lost 5 bases, and 20 bases lay in between. Per the germline V gene, CDR1 is LNHNV and CDR2 is YYDKDF (reference sequence). This CDR3 is built from 17 residues. The CDR3 sequence: CATSSREEANEDQPQHF. The CDR3 coding sequence is TGTGCCACCAGCAGCAGAGAGGAGGCAAACGAAGATCAGCCCCAGCATTTT.

This clonotype appeared many times. The rearrangement links TRBV7-2 to TRBJ2-7, with D possibly being TRBD1 or TRBD2 (5 bases each). The CDR3 is made up of 15 amino acids. V was shortened by 0 bases and J by 0 bases, with 9 bases between the two germline ends. Germline V CDR1 and CDR2: SGHTA, FQGNSA. CDR3: CASSLAGTVSYEQYF. DNA for the CDR3: TGTGCCAGCAGCTTAGCCGGGACGGTCTCCTACGAGCAGTACTTC.

In this sample, this clonotype turned up many times. This sequence joins TRBV12-3 or TRBV12-4 and TRBJ2-1; possibly TRBD1 for D (5 bases). CDR3 length: 15 residues. Trimming removed 5 bases at V and 8 bases at J, with 19 bases between. This chain's CDR3 is CASSRPGGKGDEQFF. The DNA of the CDR3 is TGTGCCAGCAGTCGTCCGGGCGGAAAAGGGGATGAGCAGTTCTTC.

This clonotype was counted ten times or more. The gene calls are TRBV6-2 or TRBV6-3 and TRBJ1-5; D call uncertain. Per the germline V gene, CDR1 is MNHEY and CDR2 is SVGEGT. This CDR3 is built from 14 residues. The germline V and J ends were trimmed by 8 bases and 3 bases, with 14 bases remaining between them. The CDR3 nucleotides read TGTGCCAGCCTGGACCGACCCTCCAATCAGCCCCAGCATTTT. Its protein is CASLDRPSNQPQHF.

This clonotype was seen repeatedly, ten times or more. The chain uses TRBV12-3 or TRBV12-4 and TRBJ2-7, with D perhaps given as TRBD1 or TRBD2 (5 bases each). There are 14 residues in the CDR3. Trimming stripped 5 bases from V and 1 base from J, with 12 bases between. The CDR3: CASSPGTESYEQYF. CDR3 in DNA: TGTGCCAGCAGTCCCGGGACGGAATCCTACGAGCAGTACTTC.

This clonotype has ten or more counts. V and J are TRBV14 and TRBJ2-1, with D tentatively TRBD1 (6 bases). CDR3 size: 16 residues. Trimming removed 2 bases from V and 2 bases from J, with 13 bases in between. CDR1 SGHDN and CDR2 FVKESK come from the germline V gene. Written as DNA, the CDR3 is TGTGCCAGCAGCCAACCGGACAGATTTACCTACAATGAGCAGTTCTTC. Its translation: CASSQPDRFTYNEQFF.

The J gene is TRBJ2-2, the V gene TRBV9; D possibly matches TRBD1 or TRBD2 (5 bases each). The CDR3 has 16 residues. Germline V CDR1 and CDR2: SGDLS, YYNGEE. Trimming left V 2 bases short and J 1 base short, with 12 bases between. The CDR3 nucleotides are TGTGCCAGCAGCGTCCGCAGGGACCAGAACACCGGGGAGCTGTTTTTT. Translating it yields CASSVRRDQNTGELFF.

The table lists this clonotype with many counts. The rearrangement joins TRBV10-3 to TRBJ2-7, with a weak D call TRBD1 (6 bases). The CDR3 contains 14 residues. CDR1 is ENHRY, CDR2 SYGVKD, per germline. The germline V and J ends were trimmed by 5 bases and 3 bases, with 14 bases remaining between them. For the CDR3, the DNA is TGTGCCATCAGTCAGGGGAGCCTAAACTACGAGCAGTACTTC. Its translation: CAISQGSLNYEQYF.

This clonotype was counted many times. The chain couples TRBV7-2 to TRBJ2-2; D possibly matches TRBD1 or TRBD2 (5 bases each). The CDR3 is made up of 13 amino acids. The V end was cut by 4 bases, the J end by 6 bases, with 9 bases between. Per germline, CDR1 SGHTA and CDR2 FQGNSA. CDR3 in DNA: TGTGCCAGCAGCTCTAGGGGAGCCGGGGAGCTGTTTTTT. Its protein is CASSSRGAGELFF.

This clonotype was seen more than once but under ten times. This chain connects TRBV12-3 or TRBV12-4 to TRBJ1-2; 11 bases align to TRBD1. V lost 5 bases, J lost 2 bases, and 4 bases stayed unmatched. The CDR3 spans 15 residues. The CDR3 loop reads CASSPDRGRNYGYTF. The CDR3 region has the DNA TGTGCCAGCAGTCCGGACAGGGGGCGGAACTATGGCTACACCTTC.

This clonotype appeared many times. The chain links TRBV14 to TRBJ2-1; D call uncertain. The CDR3 totals 11 residues. The V end was cut by 4 bases, the J end by 9 bases, with 7 bases between. Germline loops: CDR1 SGHDN, CDR2 FVKESK. The CDR3 is CASSLHAEQFF. CDR3 DNA: TGTGCCAGCAGCCTCCACGCTGAGCAGTTCTTC.

This clonotype was found many times. The rearrangement uses TRBV20-1 and TRBJ2-2, with D unclear. This CDR3 contains 14 residues. Germline CDR1 and CDR2: DFQATT and SNEGSKA (reference sequence). V gave up 1 base and J gave up 1 base, with 7 bases separating them. CDR3 sequence: CSARGAVNTGELFF. CDR3 nucleotides: TGCAGTGCTAGAGGGGCTGTGAACACCGGGGAGCTGTTTTTT.

This clonotype was counted between two and nine times. The chain couples TRBV5-1 to TRBJ2-7, with D perhaps being TRBD1 or TRBD2 (5 bases each). The V gene lost 7 bases and the J gene lost 3 bases, with 11 bases spanning the gap. The CDR3 is 12 residues long. Germline V gene lookup returns CDR1 SGHRS and CDR2 YFSETQ. In DNA, the CDR3 is TGCGCCAGCGGGGGTCAGGACTACGAGCAGTACTTC. As protein: CASGGQDYEQYF. Variable domain in full (rest from reference TRBV5-1 and TRBJ2-7): KAGVTQTPRYLIKTRGQQVTLSCSPISGHRSVSWYQQTPGQGLQFLFEYFSETQRNKGNFPGRFSGRQFSNSRSEMNVSTLELGDSALYLCASGGQDYEQYFGPGTRLTVT.

The table lists this clonotype with many counts. The J gene is TRBJ2-5, the V gene TRBV7-2; D ambiguous. The CDR3 has 12 amino acids. Trimming stripped 7 bases from V and 4 bases from J, with 10 bases between. Germline V CDR1 and CDR2: SGHTA, FQGNSA. The DNA for the CDR3 is TGTGCCAGCAAACGACAAACAGAGACCCAGTACTTC. It codes for CASKRQTETQYF.

This clonotype appeared many times. The J gene is TRBJ1-2, the V gene TRBV5-6, with unresolved D. With 4 bases removed from V and 4 bases from J, the gap between germline ends came to 11 bases. Germline CDR1 is SGHDT and CDR2 is YYEEEE. The CDR3 is 13 amino acids. CDR3 sequence (DNA): TGTGCCAGCAGCCTGGCTTTCGGCTATGGCTACACCTTC. Residues: CASSLAFGYGYTF.

At least ten counts were recorded for this clonotype. This chain connects TRBV10-3 to TRBJ1-1; D unresolved. V dropped 5 bases and J dropped 3 bases, with 10 bases sitting between them. The CDR3 sequence is 13 residues long. Germline CDR1 is ENHRY and CDR2 is SYGVKD. For the CDR3, the DNA is TGTGCCATCAGTTCCAAGTGGGACACTGAAGCTTTCTTT. Amino acids: CAISSKWDTEAFF.

As to this clonotype: With a much larger clone just one base away, this may be a read error. The chain couples TRBV30 to TRBJ2-5; TRBD2 matches 13 bases. The CDR3 is 14 amino acids. Germline CDR1 reads GTSNPN; CDR2 reads SVGIG (reference sequence). The CDR3 spells CAWWTSGRGETQCF. In nucleotides, the CDR3 is TGTGCCTGGTGGACTAGCGGGAGAGGAGAGACCCAGTGCTTC.

This clonotype was recorded many times. The chain joins TRBV30 to TRBJ2-2; D remains ambiguous. The V gene's germline CDR1 is GTSNPN and CDR2 SVGIG (reference sequence). Trimming left V 3 bases short and J 2 bases short, with 4 bases between. This CDR3 spans 12 amino acids. The CDR3 DNA follows: TGTGCCTGGAGCCTCAACACCGGGGAGCTGTTTTTT. Encoded protein: CAWSLNTGELFF.